Following are 9 T cell receptor beta chains from one sample sequenced in a study of neurological immune-mediated disorders. This sample's time point: longitudinal time-point 2. TCRdb analysed the 5' RACE reads with MiXCR anew, one entry per CDR3 protein. This sample has tens of thousands of distinct CDR3 sequences, with almost 6% found just once. Sequencing was carried out using PBMCs. Every receptor here comes from a woman aged 55-70 years with multiple sclerosis.

This clonotype was seen many times. The V and J genes are TRBV20-1 and TRBJ1-5; unclear D gene. CDR1 is DFQATT and CDR2 is SNEGSKA in the germline V gene (reference sequence). The CDR3 is made up of 13 amino acids. Trimming pared 3 bases from V and 2 bases from J, leaving 8 bases between. The CDR3 reads CSASNVGNQPQHF. Written as DNA, the CDR3 is TGCAGTGCTAGCAACGTGGGCAATCAGCCCCAGCATTTT.

The sample holds many counts of this clonotype. The CDR3 here is CASSLALASYEQYF. Here the CDR3 DNA reads TGCGCCAGCAGCTTGGCGCTAGCCTCCTACGAGCAGTACTTC. The gene calls are TRBV5-1 and TRBJ2-7, with a weak D call TRBD2 (5 bases). Per germline, CDR1 SGHRS and CDR2 YFSETQ. The CDR3 totals 14 residues. The V end was cut by 0 bases, the J end by 0 bases, with 7 bases between.

This clonotype was detected ten times or more. The chain is built from TRBV7-2 and TRBJ2-1; D might be TRBD1 or TRBD2, each matching 6 bases. The CDR3 sequence is 13 residues long. Germline CDR1 is SGHTA and CDR2 is FQGNSA. V lost 5 bases, J lost 10 bases, and 15 bases lay in between. CDR3 amino acids: CASSNSGAAEQFF. In DNA form, the CDR3 reads TGTGCCAGCAGCAATTCGGGGGCTGCAGAGCAGTTCTTC.

This clonotype was detected ten times or more. J is TRBJ1-3 and V is TRBV4-1; 7 positions match TRBD1. This CDR3 region has 15 residues. The V gene end was trimmed by 1 base and the J gene end by 4 bases; junction bases not matched to a gene: 4. Germline CDR1 is MGHRA and CDR2 is YSYEKL. CDR3 protein: CASSQAQGSGNTIYF. The CDR3 DNA is TGCGCCAGCAGCCAAGCACAGGGGTCGGGAAACACCATATATTTT.

This clonotype was detected ten times or more. The chain joins TRBV7-8 to TRBJ1-4; 7 bases map to TRBD1. The CDR3 loop spans 15 amino acids. Germline V gene data show CDR1 as SGHVS and CDR2 as FQNEAQ. V lost 5 bases, J lost 8 bases, and 11 bases stayed unmatched. CDR3 nucleotide sequence: TGTGCCAGCAGCCCAACGGGACAGAGGGGGGAAAAACTGTTTTTT. Translation: CASSPTGQRGEKLFF.

In this sample, this clonotype turned up many times. V usage is TRBV20-1 and J usage is TRBJ2-7, with 7 bases identical to TRBD2. Looked up from germline, CDR1 is DFQATT and CDR2 is SNEGSKA (reference sequence). The CDR3 has 14 residues. V shed 2 bases and J 2 bases; nucleotides not matched to a gene: 6. In DNA, the CDR3 is TGCAGTGCTAGATTACAGCGGGGTACCTACGAGCAGTACTTC. It yields the protein CSARLQRGTYEQYF.

There are a few counts of this clonotype. The rearrangement links TRBV7-2 to TRBJ1-1; D unresolved. CDR3 length: 13 residues. From germline, CDR1 is SGHTA and CDR2 FQGNSA. V was trimmed by 5 bases and J by 0 bases, leaving 7 bases between them. CDR3 sequence: CASSTRMNTEAFF. The CDR3 coding sequence is TGTGCCAGCAGCACCAGGATGAACACTGAAGCTTTCTTT.

This clonotype was observed at least ten times. The chain recombines TRBV5-1 with TRBJ1-6; D is unresolved. V shed 5 bases and J shed 4 bases, with 10 bases lying between them. The CDR3 contains 14 residues. The germline V gene encodes CDR1 SGHRS and CDR2 YFSETQ. The CDR3 sequence: CASRPEGYNSPLHF. As DNA, the CDR3 is TGCGCCAGCAGGCCAGAGGGTTATAATTCACCCCTCCACTTT.

This clonotype was observed many times. The V call is TRBV6-5, the J call TRBJ1-5, with a weak D call TRBD1 (5 bases). This CDR3 region has 16 residues. Germline V gives CDR1 MNHEY, CDR2 SVGAGI. V gave up 6 bases and J gave up 0 bases, with 15 bases separating them. The CDR3 region is CASSGGGAHSNQPQHF. CDR3 bases: TGTGCCAGCAGCGGCGGAGGGGCCCATAGCAATCAGCCCCAGCATTTT.